These T cell receptor beta chains were read from a single sample in a study of T cell responses to AZD1222 COVID-19 vaccine. Some clones are missing from TCRdb's copy, which holds only in-frame ones; the method was immunoSEQ multiplex PCR. The sample records about 170,000 clones, about 88% being singletons. Here the sequenced sample was peripheral blood, taken on day 0 of AZD1222 vaccination. The receptors were gathered from an adult in good health. CDR3s include the opening cysteine and the closing phenylalanine or tryptophan. Fields, in order: J gene, D gene, V gene, clone size, CDR3 protein, CDR3 DNA. The D gene is left open where the match is weak. The listing skips clone size in some rows; elsewhere it reads once, few, many or a size class.

j_call: TRBJ2-3; d_call: TRBD1; v_call: TRBV28; clone_size: NA; cdr3_aa: CASSTLTGGGTDTQYF; cdr3_nt: TGTGCCAGCAGTACGCTTACAGGGGGCGGCACAGATACGCAGTATTTT
j_call: TRBJ2-1; d_call: NA; v_call: TRBV2; clone_size: NA; cdr3_aa: CASSVLARAYNEQFF; cdr3_nt: TGTGCCAGCAGTGTACTAGCAAGAGCCTACAATGAGCAGTTCTTC
j_call: TRBJ2-5; d_call: NA; v_call: TRBV6-5; clone_size: once; cdr3_aa: CASSSTETQYF; cdr3_nt: TGTGCCAGCAGTTCTACTGAGACCCAGTACTTC
j_call: TRBJ2-7; d_call: TRBD2; v_call: TRBV2; clone_size: once; cdr3_aa: CASSEARSAGGPPYEQYF; cdr3_nt: TGTGCCAGCAGTGAAGCTAGGTCGGCGGGAGGGCCACCCTACGAGCAGTACTTC
j_call: TRBJ1-1; d_call: NA; v_call: TRBV6-6; clone_size: NA; cdr3_aa: CASCPRADTEAFF; cdr3_nt: TGTGCCAGCTGCCCGAGGGCGGACACTGAAGCTTTCTTT
j_call: TRBJ1-4; d_call: TRBD1; v_call: TRBV5-1; clone_size: once; cdr3_aa: CASAGTGGPGNEKLFF; cdr3_nt: TGCGCCAGCGCCGGGACAGGGGGCCCCGGTAATGAAAAACTGTTTTTT
j_call: TRBJ1-5; d_call: TRBD1; v_call: TRBV6-2/TRBV6-3; clone_size: NA; cdr3_aa: CASSTGGAGQPQHF; cdr3_nt: TGTGCCAGCAGTACAGGGGGGGCAGGTCAGCCCCAGCATTTT
j_call: TRBJ1-1; d_call: NA; v_call: TRBV6-2/TRBV6-3; clone_size: NA; cdr3_aa: CASSYTDRTEAFF; cdr3_nt: TGTGCCAGCAGTTACACTGACAGAACTGAAGCTTTCTTT
j_call: TRBJ2-2; d_call: TRBD1; v_call: TRBV5-8; clone_size: NA; cdr3_aa: CASSFRTGSVTGELFF; cdr3_nt: TGTGCCAGCAGCTTTAGGACAGGGTCGGTCACCGGGGAGCTGTTTTTT
j_call: TRBJ2-1; d_call: TRBD2; v_call: TRBV6-6; clone_size: NA; cdr3_aa: CASTVWTSGRSNEQFF; cdr3_nt: TGTGCCAGCACGGTGTGGACTAGCGGGAGGTCGAATGAGCAGTTCTTC
j_call: TRBJ1-4; d_call: NA; v_call: TRBV3-1/TRBV3-2; clone_size: once; cdr3_aa: CASSRMDSNEKLFF; cdr3_nt: TGTGCCAGCAGCCGCATGGACAGTAATGAAAAACTGTTTTTT
j_call: TRBJ2-1; d_call: TRBD2; v_call: TRBV4-3; clone_size: NA; cdr3_aa: CASSQAGAGDYNEQFF; cdr3_nt: TGCGCCAGCAGCCAAGCTGGAGCGGGAGACTACAATGAGCAGTTCTTC
j_call: TRBJ2-1; d_call: NA; v_call: TRBV6-4; clone_size: NA; cdr3_aa: CASSADYGNEQFF; cdr3_nt: TGTGCCAGCAGTGCCGACTACGGCAATGAGCAGTTCTTC
j_call: TRBJ1-1; d_call: TRBD1; v_call: TRBV6-2/TRBV6-3; clone_size: NA; cdr3_aa: CASSYGTGQSQAFF; cdr3_nt: TGTGCCAGCAGTTACGGGACAGGGCAGTCTCAAGCTTTCTTT
j_call: TRBJ2-5; d_call: NA; v_call: TRBV25-1; clone_size: NA; cdr3_aa: CASSEGRFQETQYF; cdr3_nt: TGTGCCAGCAGTGAAGGTCGGTTCCAAGAGACCCAGTACTTC
j_call: TRBJ1-5; d_call: NA; v_call: TRBV6-5; clone_size: NA; cdr3_aa: CASSLIINSNQPQHF; cdr3_nt: TGTGCCAGCAGCCTCATCATTAATAGCAATCAGCCCCAGCATTTT
j_call: TRBJ1-6; d_call: TRBD1; v_call: TRBV5-5; clone_size: once; cdr3_aa: CASSPDRVFSPLHF; cdr3_nt: TGTGCCAGCAGCCCCGACAGGGTTTTCTCACCCCTCCACTTT
j_call: TRBJ1-3; d_call: NA; v_call: TRBV27; clone_size: few; cdr3_aa: CASKRGGSGNTIYF; cdr3_nt: TGTGCCAGCAAAAGAGGGGGCTCTGGAAACACCATATATTTT
j_call: TRBJ1-5; d_call: NA; v_call: TRBV6-5; clone_size: few; cdr3_aa: CASSYSRTARAPQHF; cdr3_nt: TGTGCCAGCAGTTACTCGAGGACAGCCAGAGCGCCCCAGCATTTT
j_call: TRBJ2-2; d_call: NA; v_call: TRBV7-3; clone_size: NA; cdr3_aa: CASSLNIANTGELFF; cdr3_nt: TGTGCCAGCAGCTTAAATATAGCGAACACCGGGGAGCTGTTTTTT
j_call: TRBJ1-1; d_call: NA; v_call: TRBV19; clone_size: once; cdr3_aa: CASSIISNTEAFF; cdr3_nt: TGTGCCAGTAGTATAATCTCGAACACTGAAGCTTTCTTT
j_call: TRBJ2-1; d_call: NA; v_call: TRBV30; clone_size: once; cdr3_aa: CAWYRAFSYNEQFF; cdr3_nt: TGTGCCTGGTACAGGGCCTTCTCCTACAATGAGCAGTTCTTC
j_call: TRBJ1-2; d_call: NA; v_call: TRBV3-1/TRBV3-2; clone_size: NA; cdr3_aa: CASSLALRRSYGYTF; cdr3_nt: TGTGCCAGCAGCCTAGCGTTAAGGCGCAGCTATGGCTACACCTTC
j_call: TRBJ2-3; d_call: TRBD2; v_call: TRBV6-6; clone_size: NA; cdr3_aa: CASSLSGSLDNTQYF; cdr3_nt: TGTGCCAGCAGCCTGAGCGGGAGTCTTGACAATACGCAGTATTTT
j_call: TRBJ1-2; d_call: TRBD1; v_call: TRBV2; clone_size: NA; cdr3_aa: CASSGQGPSNYGYTF; cdr3_nt: TGTGCCAGCAGTGGACAGGGGCCCTCTAACTATGGCTACACCTTC
j_call: TRBJ1-5; d_call: NA; v_call: TRBV7-2; clone_size: once; cdr3_aa: CASSLTASSNQPQHF; cdr3_nt: TGTGCCAGCAGCTTAACAGCCTCGAGCAATCAGCCCCAGCATTTT
j_call: TRBJ2-7; d_call: TRBD2; v_call: TRBV6-2/TRBV6-3; clone_size: NA; cdr3_aa: CASSWTGGAYYEQYF; cdr3_nt: TGTGCCAGCAGCTGGACCGGGGGGGCATACTACGAGCAGTACTTC
j_call: TRBJ1-2; d_call: TRBD1; v_call: TRBV30; clone_size: once; cdr3_aa: CAWSRDRGYGYTF; cdr3_nt: TGTGCCTGGAGCCGGGACAGGGGCTATGGCTACACCTTC
j_call: TRBJ1-1; d_call: NA; v_call: TRBV6-5; clone_size: NA; cdr3_aa: CASSYSDNWNTEAFF; cdr3_nt: TGTGCCAGCAGTTACTCGGATAATTGGAACACTGAAGCTTTCTTT
j_call: TRBJ1-3; d_call: NA; v_call: TRBV25-1; clone_size: NA; cdr3_aa: CASSAGNTIYF; cdr3_nt: TGTGCCAGCAGTGCAGGAAACACCATATATTTT
j_call: TRBJ2-3; d_call: NA; v_call: TRBV5-4; clone_size: NA; cdr3_aa: CASSLLEAAGTQYF; cdr3_nt: TGTGCCAGCAGCTTGTTGGAAGCGGCGGGTACGCAGTATTTT
j_call: TRBJ1-2; d_call: NA; v_call: TRBV30; clone_size: NA; cdr3_aa: CAWKQDAGYTF; cdr3_nt: TGTGCCTGGAAACAAGACGCTGGCTACACCTTC
j_call: TRBJ1-5; d_call: TRBD1; v_call: TRBV12-5; clone_size: NA; cdr3_aa: CASAKTGGLQPQHF; cdr3_nt: TGTGCTAGTGCCAAGACAGGGGGCTTGCAGCCCCAGCATTTT
j_call: TRBJ2-1; d_call: TRBD1; v_call: TRBV12-3/TRBV12-4; clone_size: NA; cdr3_aa: CASRGQGSGEQFF; cdr3_nt: TGTGCCAGCAGAGGACAGGGGAGTGGTGAGCAGTTCTTC
j_call: TRBJ2-7; d_call: TRBD1; v_call: TRBV15; clone_size: NA; cdr3_aa: CATSRATAGTGRGAYEQYF; cdr3_nt: TGTGCCACCAGCAGAGCCACCGCCGGGACAGGGAGAGGCGCCTACGAGCAGTACTTC
j_call: TRBJ1-1; d_call: TRBD1; v_call: TRBV19; clone_size: NA; cdr3_aa: CASGQGARTEAFF; cdr3_nt: TGTGCCAGTGGACAGGGGGCTCGGACTGAAGCTTTCTTT
j_call: TRBJ1-2; d_call: NA; v_call: TRBV4-1; clone_size: once; cdr3_aa: CASSQVVSSNYGYTF; cdr3_nt: TGCGCCAGCAGCCAAGTCGTCAGCTCTAACTATGGCTACACCTTC
j_call: TRBJ2-3; d_call: NA; v_call: TRBV7-2; clone_size: NA; cdr3_aa: CASSLTGASTDTQYF; cdr3_nt: TGTGCCAGCAGCTTGACGGGGGCTAGCACAGATACGCAGTATTTT
j_call: TRBJ2-3; d_call: TRBD1; v_call: TRBV7-2; clone_size: NA; cdr3_aa: CASSGRTGGTDTQYF; cdr3_nt: TGTGCCAGCAGCGGCCGGACAGGGGGAACAGATACGCAGTATTTT
j_call: TRBJ2-1; d_call: TRBD2; v_call: TRBV7-9; clone_size: many; cdr3_aa: CASRGLAGYEQFF; cdr3_nt: TGTGCCAGCAGGGGACTAGCGGGGTATGAGCAGTTCTTC
j_call: TRBJ2-5; d_call: NA; v_call: TRBV18; clone_size: NA; cdr3_aa: CASSPRESWETQYF; cdr3_nt: TGTGCCAGCTCACCTAGGGAGAGTTGGGAGACCCAGTACTTC
j_call: TRBJ2-1; d_call: NA; v_call: TRBV7-9; clone_size: NA; cdr3_aa: CASRGGVYNEQFF; cdr3_nt: TGTGCCAGCAGGGGAGGTGTCTACAATGAGCAGTTCTTC
j_call: TRBJ2-5; d_call: NA; v_call: TRBV28; clone_size: NA; cdr3_aa: CASNRGGKETQYF; cdr3_nt: TGTGCCAGCAATCGGGGAGGCAAAGAGACCCAGTACTTC
j_call: TRBJ2-5; d_call: TRBD1; v_call: TRBV7-3; clone_size: NA; cdr3_aa: CASSPGQGEETQYF; cdr3_nt: TGTGCCAGCAGTCCGGGACAGGGTGAGGAGACCCAGTACTTC
j_call: TRBJ2-7; d_call: NA; v_call: TRBV3-1/TRBV3-2; clone_size: NA; cdr3_aa: CASSPRGQGRAYEQYF; cdr3_nt: TGTGCCAGCAGTCCCCGTGGTCAAGGGCGGGCCTACGAGCAGTACTTC
j_call: TRBJ1-1; d_call: NA; v_call: TRBV19; clone_size: once; cdr3_aa: CASRRKVDTEAFF; cdr3_nt: TGTGCCAGTAGAAGAAAGGTCGACACTGAAGCTTTCTTT
j_call: TRBJ1-3; d_call: NA; v_call: TRBV11-2; clone_size: NA; cdr3_aa: CASSPGGSGNTIYF; cdr3_nt: TGTGCCAGCAGCCCCGGGGGGTCTGGAAACACCATATATTTT
j_call: TRBJ1-1; d_call: NA; v_call: TRBV2; clone_size: few; cdr3_aa: CASMVGLRNTEAFF; cdr3_nt: TGTGCCAGCATGGTGGGGCTCCGGAACACTGAAGCTTTCTTT
j_call: TRBJ1-1; d_call: NA; v_call: TRBV20-1; clone_size: NA; cdr3_aa: CSATQVGEAFF; cdr3_nt: TGCAGTGCTACCCAGGTGGGTGAAGCTTTCTTT
j_call: TRBJ1-2; d_call: TRBD1; v_call: TRBV5-1; clone_size: few; cdr3_aa: CASSPGQVGPSGYGYTF; cdr3_nt: TGCGCCAGCAGCCCCGGACAGGTCGGCCCCTCGGGCTATGGCTACACCTTC
j_call: TRBJ1-1; d_call: NA; v_call: TRBV4-1; clone_size: NA; cdr3_aa: CASSWAPGLISHAEAFF; cdr3_nt: TGCGCCAGCAGCTGGGCCCCCGGCTTGATTTCCCATGCTGAAGCTTTCTTT
j_call: TRBJ1-3; d_call: TRBD1; v_call: TRBV14; clone_size: NA; cdr3_aa: CASSQLTGFGNTIYF; cdr3_nt: TGTGCCAGCAGCCAACTGACAGGGTTTGGAAACACCATATATTTT
j_call: TRBJ1-3; d_call: NA; v_call: TRBV5-1; clone_size: once; cdr3_aa: CASSLVQGSGNTIYF; cdr3_nt: TGCGCCAGCAGCTTGGTGCAGGGTTCTGGAAACACCATATATTTT
j_call: TRBJ2-1; d_call: TRBD2; v_call: TRBV3-1/TRBV3-2; clone_size: NA; cdr3_aa: CASSQGVRAGGYNEQFF; cdr3_nt: TGTGCCAGCAGCCAAGGGGTCAGAGCGGGGGGTTACAATGAGCAGTTCTTC
j_call: TRBJ1-4; d_call: NA; v_call: TRBV28; clone_size: NA; cdr3_aa: CASMRAGSGEKLFF; cdr3_nt: TGTGCCAGCATGAGGGCAGGGTCTGGTGAAAAACTGTTTTTT
j_call: TRBJ1-2; d_call: TRBD1; v_call: TRBV28; clone_size: NA; cdr3_aa: CASSFFPGGGYTF; cdr3_nt: TGTGCCAGCAGTTTCTTTCCAGGGGGTGGCTACACCTTC
j_call: TRBJ1-4; d_call: NA; v_call: TRBV27; clone_size: NA; cdr3_aa: CASSQQGHNEKLFF; cdr3_nt: TGTGCCAGCAGCCAACAGGGCCATAATGAAAAACTGTTTTTT
j_call: TRBJ2-7; d_call: NA; v_call: TRBV19; clone_size: NA; cdr3_aa: CASSIAGSTYEQYF; cdr3_nt: TGTGCCAGTAGTATAGCGGGCAGTACCTACGAGCAGTACTTC